This paragraph reports one T cell receptor beta chain. Its antigen remains unknown. Trimming left V 5 bases short and J 5 bases short, with 7 bases between. The CDR3 length is 11 residues. The germline V gene has CDR1 MNHNS and CDR2 SASEGT. Data came from immunoSEQ multiplex PCR; TCRdb stores just in-frame clones and leaves some out. The sample has tens of thousands of clones, about nine tenths seen once; the top ten hold roughly 0.23%. This sample was taken from a study of OX40 agonist ivuxolimab in advanced cancers. Study results and caveats: CD4+ and CD8+ blood T cells expanded clonally by week 6 at 0.1 to 3.0 mg/kg.

The source was CD4+ or CD8+ T cells sorted from blood, collected in a trial of the OX40 agonist ivuxolimab. The clonotype comes from an adult with an advanced solid tumor such as melanoma, head and neck, liver or kidney cancer. The chain couples TRBV6-1 to TRBJ2-7; no clear D. Here the CDR3 reads CASSKLHEQYF. In nucleotides, the CDR3 is TGTGCCAGCAGTAAACTCCACGAGCAGTACTTC.